The subject of this entry is one TCR beta chain. Its antigen is currently not known. The input lacks base qualities; no much larger clone sits a single base away. From V the trimming removes 4 bases and from J it removes 10 bases, while the gene matches leave 5 bases of the junction unaccounted for. CDR1 and CDR2, looked up from the germline V gene, are MDHEN and SYDVKM. The CDR3 runs 14 residues from the cysteine to the phenylalanine. Only CDR3 DNA remains: 42 bases, in frame from the first base. The library was generated by the immunoSEQ multiplex PCR assay. In its TCRdb copy, this immuneACCESS table keeps in-frame sequences only and misses some clones. Where compared with another copy, unresolved V genes explain less than half of these, and the others have no known cause. The sample table records 35,000 or so clones; 70% to 90% of these occur just once. The top ten clonotypes cover roughly 1.6% of the sample.

The data originate from a study of T cells in narcolepsy (dated by TCRdb to the late 2010s). With regard to the full study: Healthy control donors were enrolled in the study alongside patients who had narcolepsy type 1 or type 2 (NT1, NT2). To look for autoreactive T cells in narcolepsy patients that target self-antigens of hypocretin neurons (hypocretin, TRIB2), the study used TCR Vbeta sequencing to follow clonotypes in blood and CSF.

Beyond this particular receptor, the publication reports: According to the report, autoreactive clonotypes were detected serially in the blood of the same patients and of different patients, but not in healthy controls. Certain blood memory CD4+ repertoires from patients and controls had no sequences that matched autoreactive T cell clones. Numbers of sequenced blood memory CD4+ clonotypes were comparable, with averages of some 40,000 in patients and some 30,000 in controls. Plots comparing CSF and blood CD4+ T cell clonotypes from the same patient highlighted HCRT-specific and TRIB2-specific autoreactive clonotypes.

For TCR Vbeta sequencing, memory CD4+ T cells were sorted ex vivo from the peripheral blood of both healthy controls and narcolepsy patients. Sequenced input: CD45RA- memory CD4+ T cells from PBMCs. According to the study, the label for this sample's cell subset or site signals: memory T cells sorted ex vivo from peripheral blood. Here the chain combines TRBV28 and TRBJ1-6; 9 nucleotides in the junction match TRBD1. The TCR was taken from a human donor with narcolepsy. The CDR3 protein: CASSSGQGDSPLHF. Here is the DNA: TGTGCCAGCAGTTCGGGACAGGGAGACTCACCCCTCCACTTT.